The 9 T cell receptor beta chains reported below all come from one sample, sequenced in a study of neoadjuvant anti-PD-1 for oral cavity cancer. TCRdb's table, derived via immunoSEQ multiplex PCR, lists solely in-frame clones and lacks some. The sample has roughly 60,000 clones; around 80% are singletons. The input for sequencing was PBMCs, taken before nivolumab (anti-PD-1) treatment. The receptor set was obtained from a person between 40 and 85 years old with oral cavity squamous cell carcinoma.

The V and J genes are TRBV2 and TRBJ1-5; D remains ambiguous. This CDR3 region has 11 residues. Trimming removed 3 bases from V and 7 bases from J, with 4 bases in between. Germline CDR1 SNHLY, CDR2 FYNNEI. CDR3 residues: CASSEEQPQHF. The CDR3 DNA reads TGTGCCAGCAGTGAGGAACAGCCCCAGCATTTT.

This clone was found a few times. The chain is built from TRBV27 and TRBJ2-7; tentative D call: TRBD2 (5 bases). Trimming shortened V by 6 bases and J by 0 bases, and 9 bases separated the two germline ends. The CDR3 sequence is 13 residues long. The germline V gene encodes CDR1 MNHEY and CDR2 SMNVEV (reference sequence). In DNA form, the CDR3 reads TGTGCCAGCAGACAGCGGTCCTCCTACGAGCAGTACTTC. It encodes CASRQRSSYEQYF.

CDR3: CASSSPGQIYGYTF. The CDR3 region has the DNA TGTGCCAGCAGCTCACCGGGACAGATCTATGGCTACACCTTC. The chain links TRBV7-9 to TRBJ1-2, with TRBD1 matching 7 bases. This CDR3 has 14 residues. V was pared by 4 bases and J by 4 bases, with 6 bases of the junction left unmatched. Germline-derived CDR1 and CDR2 are SEHNR and FQNEAQ (reference sequence).

The rearrangement joins TRBV7-2 to TRBJ1-2, with TRBD1 as a possible D gene (5 bases). Germline V CDR1 and CDR2: SGHTA, FQGNSA. CDR3 length: 15 amino acids. Trimming pared 4 bases from V and 3 bases from J, leaving 15 bases between. CDR3 DNA: TGTGCCAGCAGCTCCGGGACTGGGAGGGACTATGGCTACACCTTC. Translating it yields CASSSGTGRDYGYTF.

The CDR3 DNA reads TGCGCCAGCAGCGAGGGGCCGAACACTGAAGCTTTCTTT. The encoded protein is CASSEGPNTEAFF. The chain links TRBV5-1 to TRBJ1-1, with D possibly TRBD1 on 5 matching bases. Germline loops: CDR1 SGHRS, CDR2 YFSETQ. V was trimmed by 4 bases and J by 1 base, leaving 8 bases between them. The CDR3 extends over 13 amino acids.

This clone was seen only a few times. For the CDR3, the DNA is TGTGCCAGCAGCAAAGGTGGCAGGGGGTACGATCAGCCCCAGCATTTT. Its protein product is CASSKGGRGYDQPQHF. The chain is built from TRBV21-1 and TRBJ1-5; the D segment call TRBD1 is taken from the table without a DNA check. TRBV21-1 is given as a pseudogene. The CDR3 length is 16 residues.

The rearrangement uses TRBV9 and TRBJ1-5, with D possibly TRBD1 on 5 matching bases. Trimming removed 4 bases from V and 5 bases from J, with 13 bases in between. Germline V gene data show CDR1 as SGDLS and CDR2 as YYNGEE. This CDR3 spans 14 amino acids. The CDR3: CASSPGQQDQPQHF. CDR3 sequence (DNA): TGTGCCAGCAGCCCGGGGCAGCAAGATCAGCCCCAGCATTTT. The full variable domain, with the rest looked up from reference TRBV9 and TRBJ1-5, is DSGVTQTPKHLITATGQRVTLRCSPRSGDLSVYWYQQSLDQGLQFLIQYYNGEERAKGNILERFSAQQFPDLHSELNLSSLELGDSALYFCASSPGQQDQPQHFGDGTRLSIL.

This chain joins TRBV18 and TRBJ2-3; the D is unclear. The CDR3 runs 13 residues. V was trimmed by 8 bases and J by 1 base, leaving 10 bases between them. Germline CDR1 KGHSH, CDR2 LQKENI. The CDR3 is CASASRGTDTQYF. DNA of the CDR3: TGTGCCAGCGCCTCCCGGGGCACAGATACGCAGTATTTT. Together with reference TRBV18 and TRBJ2-3, the CDR3 gives the full variable domain: NAGVMQNPRHLVRRRGQEARLRCSPMKGHSHVYWYRQLPEEGLKFMVYLQKENIIDESGMPKERFSAEFPKEGPSILRIQQVVRGDSAAYFCASASRGTDTQYFGPGTRLTVL.

Worth noting for this clone: A read error may produce the germline difference seen at one junction end. The chain recombines TRBV18 with TRBJ2-5; 7 positions match TRBD1. The CDR3 is 15 residues long. Germline V lookup: CDR1 KGHSH, CDR2 LQKENI. CDR3 loop: CASSPRTGQQEAQYF. As DNA, the CDR3 is TGTGCCAGCTCACCAAGGACAGGACAACAAGAGGCCCAGTACTTC.